The TCR beta chain described here comes from a study of regulatory T cells in long-lasting Graves disease. Study findings and constraints: Shared public clonotypes totalled 2,741 in persistent patients, compared with roughly 970 in new patients. TRBV28, TRBJ1-2 and TRBJ2-5 were segments that persistent disease favored.

The ends were cut back, 2 bases at V and 4 bases at J, with 12 bases in the middle. The CDR3 is 15 amino acids. Germline loops: CDR1 KGHSH, CDR2 LQKENI. This clonotype came up a few times. Its matching antigen is unknown. Described time point: newly diagnosed GD, antithyroid drugs for less than 3 months. The TCR library was made from RNA extracted from PBMCs. Criteria from the American Thyroid Association guidelines were applied to diagnose Graves' disease. Building of the TCR beta libraries involved iRepertoire HTBI primers and Arm-PCR of CDR3 regions. TCRdb analysed the multiplex PCR reads with MiXCR anew, one entry per CDR3 protein. The table includes a few hundred thousand distinct CDR3 sequences, approximately 13% detected once. These data are also associated with another study on T cells in Graves' hyperthyroidism and ophthalmopathy. From that report: The HTBI primer set drove a first-round RT-PCR of the TCR CDR3.

V is TRBV18 and J is TRBJ2-1; the D gene could be TRBD1 or TRBD2 (5 bases each). The sample here was peripheral blood mononuclear cells (PBMCs), taken at new diagnosis, from a patient treated with antithyroid drugs. The origin of this receptor is a man aged 25-40 years with Graves disease. CDR3 amino acids: CASSPGTNYYNEQFF. The CDR3 region has the DNA TGTGCCAGCTCACCAGGGACCAATTATTACAATGAGCAGTTCTTC.